The TCR beta chain under discussion was sequenced for a study of molecular identifiers for immune sequencing clone quantification. This clonotype has ten or more counts. Both previously described methods and listed TCR primers were employed to make bulk TCR libraries. One entry per CDR3 protein results from TCRdb running MiXCR on the PCR reads. Of 400,000 to 600,000 distinct CDR3 sequences in the sample, roughly 26% were seen once. Germline values: CDR1 SGHTA, CDR2 FQGTGA. The CDR3 totals 13 residues. V shed 2 bases and J shed 9 bases, with 11 bases lying between them. The sequence was obtained from a human donor in good health. Some libraries in this study had Jurkat cell RNA spiked in. This rearrangement joins TRBV7-3 to TRBJ2-1; no clear D gene. The specimen sequenced was naive CD8+ T cells from blood, with Jurkat cell RNA spiked in. As for subset: FACS-sorted CD8+CD4-CCR7+CD45RA+ naive T cells. The chain's CDR3 is CASSLGLVGEQFF. The DNA of the CDR3 is TGTGCCAGCAGCTTAGGGCTAGTAGGTGAGCAGTTCTTC.